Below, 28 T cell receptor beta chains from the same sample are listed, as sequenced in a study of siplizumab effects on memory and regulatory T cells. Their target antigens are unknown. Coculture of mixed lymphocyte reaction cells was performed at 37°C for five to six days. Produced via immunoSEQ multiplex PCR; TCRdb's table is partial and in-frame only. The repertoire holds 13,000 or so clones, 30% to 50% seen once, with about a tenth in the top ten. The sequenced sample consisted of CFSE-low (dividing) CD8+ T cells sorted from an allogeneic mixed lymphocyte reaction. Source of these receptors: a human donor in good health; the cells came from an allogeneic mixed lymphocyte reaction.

The CDR3 spells CAWTQGSGANVLTF. The CDR3 region has the DNA TGTGCCTGGACTCAGGGGTCTGGGGCCAACGTCCTGACTTTC. The chain carries TRBV30 and TRBJ2-6; tentatively, D is TRBD1 (6 bases). V lost 4 bases and J 1 base, leaving 8 bases between the germline ends. There are 14 residues in the CDR3. The V gene's germline CDR1 is GTSNPN and CDR2 SVGIG (reference sequence).

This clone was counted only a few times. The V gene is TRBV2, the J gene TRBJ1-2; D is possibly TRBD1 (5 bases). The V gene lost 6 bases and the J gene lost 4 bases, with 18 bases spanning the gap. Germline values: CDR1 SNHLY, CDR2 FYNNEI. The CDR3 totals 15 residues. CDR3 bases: TGTGCCAGCAGCGACTTCGGGCAGGGTGGCTATGGCTACACCTTC. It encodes CASSDFGQGGYGYTF.

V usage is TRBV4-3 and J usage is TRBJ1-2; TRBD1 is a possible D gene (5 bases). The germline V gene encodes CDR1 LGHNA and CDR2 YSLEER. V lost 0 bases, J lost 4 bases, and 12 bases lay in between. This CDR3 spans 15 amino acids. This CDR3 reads CASSQERGGTYGYTF. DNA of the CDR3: TGCGCCAGCAGCCAAGAACGCGGGGGGACCTATGGCTACACCTTC.

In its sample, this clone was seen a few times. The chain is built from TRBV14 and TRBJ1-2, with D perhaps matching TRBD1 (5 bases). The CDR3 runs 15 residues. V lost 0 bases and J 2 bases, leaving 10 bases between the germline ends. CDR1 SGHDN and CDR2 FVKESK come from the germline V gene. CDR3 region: CASSQDPGHNYGYTF. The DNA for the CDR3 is TGTGCCAGCAGCCAAGATCCTGGACACAACTATGGCTACACCTTC.

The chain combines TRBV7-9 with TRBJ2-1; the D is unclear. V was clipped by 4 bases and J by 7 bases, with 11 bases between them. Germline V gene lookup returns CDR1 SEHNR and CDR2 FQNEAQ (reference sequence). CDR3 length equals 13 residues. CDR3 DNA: TGTGCCAGCAGCTCACCAGGTGATAATGAGCAGTTCTTC. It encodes CASSSPGDNEQFF.

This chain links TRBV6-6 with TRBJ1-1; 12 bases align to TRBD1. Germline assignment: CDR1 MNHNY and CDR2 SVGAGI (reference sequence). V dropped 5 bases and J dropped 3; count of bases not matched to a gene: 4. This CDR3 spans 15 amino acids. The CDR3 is CASSPGTGGDTEAFF. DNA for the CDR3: TGTGCCAGCAGTCCAGGGACAGGGGGCGACACTGAAGCTTTCTTT.

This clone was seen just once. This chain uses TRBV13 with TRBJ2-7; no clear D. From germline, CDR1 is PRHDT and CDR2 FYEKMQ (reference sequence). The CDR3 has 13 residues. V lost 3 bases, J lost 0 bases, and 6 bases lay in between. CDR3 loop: CASSFISSYEQYF. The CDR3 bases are TGTGCCAGCAGCTTCATTAGCTCCTACGAGCAGTACTTC.

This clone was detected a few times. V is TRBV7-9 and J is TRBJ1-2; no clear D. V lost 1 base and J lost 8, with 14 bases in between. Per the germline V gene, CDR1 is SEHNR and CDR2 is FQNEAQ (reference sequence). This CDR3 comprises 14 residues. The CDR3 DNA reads TGTGCCAGCAGCTTAGGTGGGCGGGCAGAAGGCTACACCTTC. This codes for CASSLGGRAEGYTF.

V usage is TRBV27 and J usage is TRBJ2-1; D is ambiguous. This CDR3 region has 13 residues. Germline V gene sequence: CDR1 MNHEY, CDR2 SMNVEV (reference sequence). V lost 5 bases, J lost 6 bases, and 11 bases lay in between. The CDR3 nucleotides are TGTGCCAGCAGTGGGGATTACGGCAATGAGCAGTTCTTC. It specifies CASSGDYGNEQFF.

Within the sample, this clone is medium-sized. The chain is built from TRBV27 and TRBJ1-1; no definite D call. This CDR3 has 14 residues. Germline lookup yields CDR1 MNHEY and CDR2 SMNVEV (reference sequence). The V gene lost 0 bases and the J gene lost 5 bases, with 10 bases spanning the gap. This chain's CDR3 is CASSLSGGRTEAFF. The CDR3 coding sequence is TGTGCCAGCAGTTTATCGGGAGGGCGTACTGAAGCTTTCTTT.

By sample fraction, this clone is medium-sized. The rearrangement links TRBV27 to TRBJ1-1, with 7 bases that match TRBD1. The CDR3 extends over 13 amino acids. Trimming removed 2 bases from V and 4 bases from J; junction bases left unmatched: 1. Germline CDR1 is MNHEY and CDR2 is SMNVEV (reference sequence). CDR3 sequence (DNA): TGTGCCAGCAGTTTAGACAGGGTCACTGAAGCTTTCTTT. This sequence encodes CASSLDRVTEAFF.

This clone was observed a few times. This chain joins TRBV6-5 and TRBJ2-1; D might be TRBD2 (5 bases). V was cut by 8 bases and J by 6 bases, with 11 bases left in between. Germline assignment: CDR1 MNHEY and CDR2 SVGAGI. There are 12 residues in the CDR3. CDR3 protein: CASEGSSNEQFF. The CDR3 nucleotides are TGTGCCAGCGAGGGAAGTAGCAATGAGCAGTTCTTC.

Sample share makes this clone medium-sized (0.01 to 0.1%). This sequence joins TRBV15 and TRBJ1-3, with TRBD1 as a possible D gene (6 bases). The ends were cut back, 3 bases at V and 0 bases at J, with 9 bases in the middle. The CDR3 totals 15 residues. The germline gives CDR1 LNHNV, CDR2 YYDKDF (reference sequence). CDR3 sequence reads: CATSSDRFSGNTIYF. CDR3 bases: TGTGCCACCAGCAGTGACAGGTTCTCTGGAAACACCATATATTTT. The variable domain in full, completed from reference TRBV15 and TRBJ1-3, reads DAMVIQNPRYQVTQFGKPVTLSCSQTLNHNVMYWYQQKSSQAPKLLFHYYDKDFNNEADTPDNFQSRRPNTSFCFLDIRSPGLGDTAMYLCATSSDRFSGNTIYFGEGSWLTVV.

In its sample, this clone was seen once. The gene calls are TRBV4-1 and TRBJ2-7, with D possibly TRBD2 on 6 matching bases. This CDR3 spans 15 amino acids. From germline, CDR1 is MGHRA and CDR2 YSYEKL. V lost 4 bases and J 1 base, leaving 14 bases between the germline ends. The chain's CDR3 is CASSPRDGRSYEQYF. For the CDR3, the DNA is TGCGCCAGCAGCCCCCGGGACGGGAGATCCTACGAGCAGTACTTC.

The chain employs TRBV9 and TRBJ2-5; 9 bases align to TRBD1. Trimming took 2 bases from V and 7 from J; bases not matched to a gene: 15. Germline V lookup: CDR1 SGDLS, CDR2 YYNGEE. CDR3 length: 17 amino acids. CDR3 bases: TGTGCCAGCAGCGTCCGGGACAGGGATTGGGGGGAGGGGACCCAGTACTTC. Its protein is CASSVRDRDWGEGTQYF.

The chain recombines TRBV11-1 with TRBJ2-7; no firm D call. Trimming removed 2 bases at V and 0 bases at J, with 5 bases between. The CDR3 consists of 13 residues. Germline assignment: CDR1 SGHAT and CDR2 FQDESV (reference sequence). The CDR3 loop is CASSLYSSYEQYF. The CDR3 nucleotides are TGTGCCAGCAGCTTATACAGCTCCTACGAGCAGTACTTC.

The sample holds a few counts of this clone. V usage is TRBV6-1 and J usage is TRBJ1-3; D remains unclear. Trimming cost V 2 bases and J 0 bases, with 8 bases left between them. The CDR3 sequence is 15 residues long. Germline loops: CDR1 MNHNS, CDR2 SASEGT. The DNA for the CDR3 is TGTGCCAGCAGTGAATCACACTACTCTGGAAACACCATATATTTT. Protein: CASSESHYSGNTIYF.

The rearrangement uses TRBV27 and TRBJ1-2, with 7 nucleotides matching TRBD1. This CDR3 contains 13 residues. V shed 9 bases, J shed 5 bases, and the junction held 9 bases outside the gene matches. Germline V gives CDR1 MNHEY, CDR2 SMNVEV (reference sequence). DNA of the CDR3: TGTGCCAGTGCTACAGGGGCAGGGTATGGCTACACCTTC. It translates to CASATGAGYGYTF.

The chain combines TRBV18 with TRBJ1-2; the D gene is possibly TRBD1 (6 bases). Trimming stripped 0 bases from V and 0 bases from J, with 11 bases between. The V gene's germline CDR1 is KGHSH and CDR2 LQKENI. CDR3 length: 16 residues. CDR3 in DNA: TGTGCCAGCTCACCACCGGGGGCCTTGGCTAACTATGGCTACACCTTC. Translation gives CASSPPGALANYGYTF.

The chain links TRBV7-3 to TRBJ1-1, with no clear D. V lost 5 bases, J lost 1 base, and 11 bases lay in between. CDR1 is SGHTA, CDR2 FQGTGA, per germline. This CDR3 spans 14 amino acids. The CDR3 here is CASSPTGSNTEAFF. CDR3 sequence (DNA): TGTGCCAGCAGCCCCACGGGATCGAACACTGAAGCTTTCTTT. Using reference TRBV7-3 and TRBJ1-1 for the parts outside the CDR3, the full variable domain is GAGVSQTPSNKVTEKGKYVELRCDPISGHTALYWYRQSLGQGPEFLIYFQGTGAADDSGLPNDRFFAVRPEGSVSTLKIQRTERGDSAVYLCASSPTGSNTEAFFGQGTRLTVV.

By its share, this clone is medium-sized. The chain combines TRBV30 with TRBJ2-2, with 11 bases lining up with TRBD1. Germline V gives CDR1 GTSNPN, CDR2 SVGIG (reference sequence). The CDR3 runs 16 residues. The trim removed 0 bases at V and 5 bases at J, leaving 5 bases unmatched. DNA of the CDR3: TGTGCCTGGAGTGTACGGGGGACAGGGGGTACCGGGGAGCTGTTTTTT. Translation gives CAWSVRGTGGTGELFF.

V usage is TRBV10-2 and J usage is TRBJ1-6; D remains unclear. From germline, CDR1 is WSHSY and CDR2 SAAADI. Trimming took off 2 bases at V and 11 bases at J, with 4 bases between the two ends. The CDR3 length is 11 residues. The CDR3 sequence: CASSEGAPLHF. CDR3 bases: TGCGCCAGCAGTGAGGGGGCACCCCTCCACTTT.

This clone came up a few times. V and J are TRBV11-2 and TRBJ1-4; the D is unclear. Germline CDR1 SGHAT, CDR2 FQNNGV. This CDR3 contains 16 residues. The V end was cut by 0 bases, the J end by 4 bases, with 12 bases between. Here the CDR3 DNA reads TGTGCCAGCAGCTTAGATAAAGACATCCTTAATGAAAAACTGTTTTTT. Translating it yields CASSLDKDILNEKLFF.

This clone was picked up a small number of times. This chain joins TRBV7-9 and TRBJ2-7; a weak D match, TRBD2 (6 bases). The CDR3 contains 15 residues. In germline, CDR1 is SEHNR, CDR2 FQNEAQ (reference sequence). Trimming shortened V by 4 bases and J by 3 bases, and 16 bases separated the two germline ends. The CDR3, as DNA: TGTGCCAGCAGCTCGAATTCGGGGGAATTCTACGAGCAGTACTTC. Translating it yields CASSSNSGEFYEQYF.

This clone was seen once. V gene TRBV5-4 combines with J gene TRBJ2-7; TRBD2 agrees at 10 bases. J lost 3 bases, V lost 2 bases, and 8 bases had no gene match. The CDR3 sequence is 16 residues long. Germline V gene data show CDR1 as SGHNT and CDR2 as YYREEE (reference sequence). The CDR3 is CASSLAVGLANYEQYF. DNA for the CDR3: TGTGCCAGCAGCTTAGCCGTGGGACTAGCGAACTACGAGCAGTACTTC.

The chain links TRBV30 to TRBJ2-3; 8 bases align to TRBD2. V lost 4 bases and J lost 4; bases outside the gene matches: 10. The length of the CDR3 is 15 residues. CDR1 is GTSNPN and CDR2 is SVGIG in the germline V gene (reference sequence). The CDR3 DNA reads TGTGCCTGGACTACGGGGGGGTCGGGCGCAGATACGCAGTATTTT. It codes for CAWTTGGSGADTQYF. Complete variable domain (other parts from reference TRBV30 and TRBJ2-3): SQTIHQWPATLVQPVGSPLSLECTVEGTSNPNLYWYRQAAGRGLQLLFYSVGIGQISSEVPQNLSASRPQDRQFILSSKKLLLSDSGFYLCAWTTGGSGADTQYFGPGTRLTVL.

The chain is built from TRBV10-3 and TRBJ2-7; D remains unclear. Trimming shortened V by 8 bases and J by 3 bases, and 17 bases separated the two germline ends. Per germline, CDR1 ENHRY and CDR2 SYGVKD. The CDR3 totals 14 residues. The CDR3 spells CAIGPPNRDYEQYF. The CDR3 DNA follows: TGTGCCATCGGTCCCCCGAACAGAGACTACGAGCAGTACTTC.

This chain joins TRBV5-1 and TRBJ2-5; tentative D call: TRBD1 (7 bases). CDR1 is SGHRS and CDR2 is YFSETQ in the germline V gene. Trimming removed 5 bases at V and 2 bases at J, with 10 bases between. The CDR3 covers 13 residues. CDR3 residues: CASRRDSQETQYF. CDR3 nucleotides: TGCGCCAGCAGGCGGGACAGTCAAGAGACCCAGTACTTC.